Listed here are 18 T cell receptor beta chains from one sample, sequenced in a study of identifying expanded T cells in peripheral blood (dated by TCRdb to between 2018 and 2021). Receptors were amplified or captured by the immunoSEQ multiplex PCR assay. The table comes from immuneACCESS by way of TCRdb, which keeps in-frame sequences with V and J called. Part of the clones is missing from these tables; in studies checked, under half for an unresolved V gene and the rest for unknown reasons. The sample table shows around 100,000 clones, and approximately 90% are seen once. Jointly, the top ten make up over 15% of the sample. Sequenced sample: blood. Receptors were obtained from a person aged 18 to 70 in good health.

V usage is TRBV18 and J usage is TRBJ1-2; a possible D gene is TRBD1 (5 bases). Trimming shortened V by 0 bases and J by 3 bases, and 5 bases separated the two germline ends. CDR1 and CDR2 (germline): KGHSH, LQKENI. The CDR3 is made up of 13 amino acids. The CDR3 DNA reads TGTGCCAGCTCACCACCGGGACACTATGGCTACACCTTC. Protein: CASSPPGHYGYTF.

This clone was recorded a few times. The sample has other DNA sequences that encode this CDR3 too. V is TRBV6-5 and J is TRBJ2-3, with D uncertain. This CDR3 has 14 residues. Germline V gene data show CDR1 as MNHEY and CDR2 as SVGAGI. V shed 2 bases and J shed 0 bases, with 6 bases lying between them. In DNA form, the CDR3 reads TGTGCCAGCAGTTACGGACGGAGCACAGATACGCAGTATTTT. Amino acids: CASSYGRSTDTQYF.

This sequence joins TRBV6-5 and TRBJ1-5, with 7 positions matching TRBD1. Germline V gene data show CDR1 as MNHEY and CDR2 as SVGAGI. The CDR3 runs to 16 residues. V shed 0 bases, J shed 4 bases, and the junction held 6 bases outside the gene matches. In DNA, the CDR3 is TGTGCCAGCAGTTACTCTCGAGGGGGCCTGAATCAGCCCCAGCATTTT. This codes for CASSYSRGGLNQPQHF.

The rearrangement links TRBV9 to TRBJ2-3; D is possibly TRBD2 (7 bases). Per germline, CDR1 SGDLS and CDR2 YYNGEE. The germline V and J ends were trimmed by 1 base and 3 bases, with 24 bases remaining between them. There are 19 residues in the CDR3. The CDR3: CASSVRAYGRGQVTDTQYF. CDR3 DNA: TGTGCCAGCAGCGTAAGAGCCTATGGGCGGGGGCAGGTAACAGATACGCAGTATTTT.

The rearrangement links TRBV2 to TRBJ1-4; D may be TRBD1 (5 bases). Trimming removed 3 bases at V and 13 bases at J, with 12 bases between. Germline values: CDR1 SNHLY, CDR2 FYNNEI. The CDR3 extends over 12 amino acids. CDR3 nucleotide sequence: TGTGCCAGCAGTGACCGGGACGTTCGACTGTTTTTT. Its protein product is CASSDRDVRLFF.

V usage is TRBV7-6 and J usage is TRBJ2-5, with no clear D. Germline-derived CDR1 and CDR2 are SGHVS and FNYEAQ. V shed 5 bases and J shed 2 bases, with 9 bases lying between them. The CDR3 consists of 13 residues. In DNA, the CDR3 is TGTGCCAGCAGCCCAGGACCTCAAGAGACCCAGTACTTC. It codes for CASSPGPQETQYF. Based on the CDR3 plus reference TRBV7-6 and TRBJ2-5, the full variable domain is GAGVSQSPRYKVTKRGQDVALRCDPISGHVSLYWYRQALGQGPEFLTYFNYEAQQDKSGLPNDRFSAERPEGSISTLTIQRTEQRDSAMYRCASSPGPQETQYFGPGTRLLVL.

The chain has TRBV5-1 and TRBJ2-7, with 12 nucleotides matching TRBD2. CDR3 size: 15 residues. Germline assignment: CDR1 SGHRS and CDR2 YFSETQ. Trimming removed 0 bases from V and 6 bases from J; junction bases left unmatched: 4. The CDR3 loop reads CASSLEPSGGGEQYF. CDR3 nucleotide sequence: TGCGCCAGCAGCTTGGAGCCTAGCGGGGGGGGCGAGCAGTACTTC.

The count of this clone is one. The chain couples TRBV7-2 to TRBJ2-7; 7 bases line up with TRBD2. J was trimmed by 4 bases and V by 3 bases; bases with no gene match: 9. The CDR3 runs to 15 residues. Germline V CDR1 and CDR2: SGHTA, FQGNSA. CDR3 coding DNA: TGTGCCAGCAGCTTTCAGCCCCGCGGGGGATACGAGCAGTACTTC. Amino acids: CASSFQPRGGYEQYF.

The CDR3 DNA reads TGTGCCAGCAGCTTCTACAGGGCGTCGGATGGCTACACCTTC. This gives the protein CASSFYRASDGYTF. The rearrangement joins TRBV5-4 to TRBJ1-2, with a weak D call TRBD1 (6 bases). V lost 2 bases and J 6 bases, leaving 14 bases between the germline ends. Germline V lookup: CDR1 SGHNT, CDR2 YYREEE (reference sequence). The CDR3 extends over 14 amino acids.

In this sample, this clone turned up a few times. The chain is built from TRBV15 and TRBJ1-4; D is unresolved. V lost 5 bases and J lost 3, with 16 bases in between. The CDR3 is 16 amino acids. Germline V gives CDR1 LNHNV, CDR2 YYDKDF (reference sequence). The CDR3 sequence is CATSLSFEGSNEKLFF. The DNA of the CDR3 is TGTGCCACCAGCTTATCCTTCGAGGGATCTAATGAAAAACTGTTTTTT.

V gene TRBV5-1 combines with J gene TRBJ2-7, with D possibly matching TRBD1 (5 bases). V gave up 5 bases and J gave up 5 bases, with 14 bases separating them. This CDR3 comprises 13 residues. The germline V gene encodes CDR1 SGHRS and CDR2 YFSETQ. The CDR3 DNA reads as TGCGCCAGCAGGGGCAGGGCGTACCACGAGCAGTACTTC. As protein: CASRGRAYHEQYF. Supplemented by reference TRBV5-1 and TRBJ2-7, the full variable domain reads KAGVTQTPRYLIKTRGQQVTLSCSPISGHRSVSWYQQTPGQGLQFLFEYFSETQRNKGNFPGRFSGRQFSNSRSEMNVSTLELGDSALYLCASRGRAYHEQYFGPGTRLTVT.

The V call is TRBV7-8, the J call TRBJ2-3; D is ambiguous. Germline V gene data show CDR1 as SGHVS and CDR2 as FQNEAQ. This CDR3 contains 18 residues. With 5 bases removed from V and 0 bases from J, the gap between germline ends came to 21 bases. This CDR3 is CASSPLIKTVGSTDTQYF. DNA of the CDR3: TGTGCCAGCAGCCCGCTAATAAAGACGGTTGGGAGCACAGATACGCAGTATTTT.

This sequence joins TRBV5-1 and TRBJ1-1; D gene uncertain. V dropped 7 bases and J dropped 3 bases, with 10 bases sitting between them. This CDR3 is built from 12 residues. Looked up from germline, CDR1 is SGHRS and CDR2 is YFSETQ. In DNA, the CDR3 is TGCGCCAGCCGGATTCAAGACACTGAAGCTTTCTTT. This encodes CASRIQDTEAFF.

The chain has TRBV6-1 and TRBJ1-1, with D hard to call. The CDR3 extends over 13 amino acids. Per the germline V gene, CDR1 is MNHNS and CDR2 is SASEGT. Between the trimmed V and J ends, which lost 1 base and 2 bases, there was a span of 5 bases. The CDR3 coding sequence is TGTGCCAGCAGTGAAGTAGCAAACACTGAAGCTTTCTTT. It translates to CASSEVANTEAFF.

The gene calls are TRBV5-4 and TRBJ2-2; 12 bases are shared with TRBD2. V shed 4 bases and J 5 bases; nucleotides not matched to a gene: 9. CDR3 length: 17 amino acids. Germline CDR1 reads SGHNT; CDR2 reads YYREEE (reference sequence). CDR3 sequence reads: CASSTRLAGVGTGELFF. The CDR3 DNA sequence: TGTGCCAGCAGCACCAGACTAGCGGGGGTGGGTACCGGGGAGCTGTTTTTT.

The CDR3: CASTLTGTLSEQFF. The CDR3 region has the DNA TGTGCCAGCACCCTCACAGGGACTCTCAGTGAGCAGTTCTTC. This chain connects TRBV6-6 to TRBJ2-1; D is tentatively TRBD1 or TRBD2 (6 bases each). CDR3 length: 14 amino acids. V lost 7 bases and J lost 9, with 19 bases in between. The germline gives CDR1 MNHNY, CDR2 SVGAGI (reference sequence).

For the CDR3, the DNA is TGCGCCAGTCAACCGGGACTAGCGGGGGAGTCCTACAATGAGCAGTTCTTC. This sequence encodes CASQPGLAGESYNEQFF. The J gene is TRBJ2-1, the V gene TRBV10-1; 14 positions match TRBD2. Germline lookup yields CDR1 WNHNN and CDR2 SYGVQD (reference sequence). The CDR3 loop spans 17 amino acids. The ends lost 9 bases at V and 1 base at J; junction bases unmatched: 8.

The rearrangement joins TRBV18 to TRBJ1-1; unclear D gene. This CDR3 comprises 15 residues. Germline V gene data show CDR1 as KGHSH and CDR2 as LQKENI. V lost 3 bases and J 1 base, leaving 12 bases between the germline ends. The CDR3 sequence is CASSPFGSKNTEAFF. The CDR3 nucleotides read TGTGCCAGCTCACCGTTTGGATCTAAGAACACTGAAGCTTTCTTT.